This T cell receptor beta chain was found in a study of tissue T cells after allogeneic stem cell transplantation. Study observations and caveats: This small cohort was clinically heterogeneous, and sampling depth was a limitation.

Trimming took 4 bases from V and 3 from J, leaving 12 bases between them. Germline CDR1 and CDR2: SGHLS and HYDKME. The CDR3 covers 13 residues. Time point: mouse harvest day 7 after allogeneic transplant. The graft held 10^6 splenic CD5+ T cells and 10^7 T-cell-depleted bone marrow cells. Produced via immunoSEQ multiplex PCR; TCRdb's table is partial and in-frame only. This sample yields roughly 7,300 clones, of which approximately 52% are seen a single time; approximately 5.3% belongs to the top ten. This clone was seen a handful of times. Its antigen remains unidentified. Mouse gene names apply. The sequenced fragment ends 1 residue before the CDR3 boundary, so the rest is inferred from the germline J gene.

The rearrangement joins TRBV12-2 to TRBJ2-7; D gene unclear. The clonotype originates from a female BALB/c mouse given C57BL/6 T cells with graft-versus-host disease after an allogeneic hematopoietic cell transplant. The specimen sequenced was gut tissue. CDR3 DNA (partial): TGTGCCAGCTCACCCGGGAGTTTCTATGAACAGTAC. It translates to CASSPGSFYEQY. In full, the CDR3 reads CASSPGSFYEQYF.